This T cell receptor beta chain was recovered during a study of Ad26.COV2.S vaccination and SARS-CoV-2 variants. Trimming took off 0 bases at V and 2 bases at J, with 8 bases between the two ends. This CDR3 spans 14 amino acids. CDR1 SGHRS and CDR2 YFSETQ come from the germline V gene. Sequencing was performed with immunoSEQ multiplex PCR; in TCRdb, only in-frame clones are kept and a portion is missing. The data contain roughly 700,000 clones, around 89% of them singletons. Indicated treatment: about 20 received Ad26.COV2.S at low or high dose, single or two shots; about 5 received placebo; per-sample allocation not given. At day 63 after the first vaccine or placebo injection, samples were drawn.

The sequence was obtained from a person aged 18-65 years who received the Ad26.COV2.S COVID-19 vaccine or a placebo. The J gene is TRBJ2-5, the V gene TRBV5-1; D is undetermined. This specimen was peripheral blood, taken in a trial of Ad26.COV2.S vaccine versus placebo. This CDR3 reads CASSLGGPQETQYF. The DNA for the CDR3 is TGCGCCAGCAGCTTGGGTGGGCCGCAAGAGACCCAGTACTTC.